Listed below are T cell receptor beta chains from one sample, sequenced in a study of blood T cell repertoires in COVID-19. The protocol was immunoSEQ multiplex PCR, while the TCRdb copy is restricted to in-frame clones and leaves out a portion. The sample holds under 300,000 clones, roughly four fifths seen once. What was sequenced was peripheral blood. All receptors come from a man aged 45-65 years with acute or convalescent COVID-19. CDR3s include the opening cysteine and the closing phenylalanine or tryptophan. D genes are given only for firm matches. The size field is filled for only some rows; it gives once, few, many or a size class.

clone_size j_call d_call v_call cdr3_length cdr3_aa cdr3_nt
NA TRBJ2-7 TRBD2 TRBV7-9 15 CASSPWGGISYEQYF TGTGCCAGCAGCCCCTGGGGGGGGATCTCCTACGAGCAGTACTTC
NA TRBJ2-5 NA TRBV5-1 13 CASSSLLSETQYF TGCGCCAGCAGCTCTCTTCTATCAGAGACCCAGTACTTC
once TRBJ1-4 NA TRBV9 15 CASSVAGAPDEKLFF TGTGCCAGCAGCGTAGCGGGAGCACCGGACGAAAAACTGTTTTTT
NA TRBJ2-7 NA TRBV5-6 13 CASSATGTYEQYF TGTGCCAGCAGCGCTACAGGGACCTACGAGCAGTACTTC
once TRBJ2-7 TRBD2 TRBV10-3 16 CAISPGTSGSSYEQYF TGTGCCATCAGCCCCGGGACTAGCGGGAGCTCCTACGAGCAGTACTTC
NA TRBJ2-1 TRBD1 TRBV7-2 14 CASSRGQSYNEQFF TGTGCCAGCAGCAGGGGGCAGTCCTACAATGAGCAGTTCTTC
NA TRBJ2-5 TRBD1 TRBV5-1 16 CASSLVGQVVQETQYF TGCGCCAGCAGCTTGGTAGGACAGGTGGTCCAAGAGACCCAGTACTTC
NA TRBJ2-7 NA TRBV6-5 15 CASSYSAGQSYEQYF TGTGCCAGCAGTTACTCGGCCGGACAGTCCTACGAGCAGTACTTC
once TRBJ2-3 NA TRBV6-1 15 CASSEVTGSTDTQYF TGTGCCAGCAGTGAAGTGACGGGTAGCACAGATACGCAGTATTTT
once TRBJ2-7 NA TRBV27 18 CASSLSRPGEARSSEQYF TGTGCCAGCAGTTTATCCCGGCCGGGGGAAGCAAGGTCATCCGAGCAGTACTTC
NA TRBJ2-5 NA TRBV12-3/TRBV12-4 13 CASSSSTGGTQYF TGTGCCAGCAGTTCCAGCACTGGAGGGACCCAGTACTTC
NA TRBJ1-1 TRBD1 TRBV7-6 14 CASSVQGGNTEAFF TGTGCCAGCAGCGTACAGGGGGGGAACACTGAAGCTTTCTTT
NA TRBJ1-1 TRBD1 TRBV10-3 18 CAISEGAGGAELNTEAFF TGTGCCATCAGTGAGGGAGCAGGGGGCGCTGAACTGAACACTGAAGCTTTCTTT
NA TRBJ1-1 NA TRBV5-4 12 CASSLSNTEAFF TGTGCCAGCAGCTTATCTAACACTGAAGCTTTCTTT
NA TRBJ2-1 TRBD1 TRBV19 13 CASSRDRSDEQFF TGTGCCAGTAGTCGGGACAGGTCCGATGAGCAGTTCTTC
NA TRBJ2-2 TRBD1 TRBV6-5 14 CASREDRRTGELFF TGTGCCAGCAGGGAGGACAGGCGCACCGGGGAGCTGTTTTTT
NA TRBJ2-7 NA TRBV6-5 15 CASSYSNQGRGEQYF TGTGCCAGCAGTTACTCGAATCAGGGGAGGGGCGAGCAGTACTTC
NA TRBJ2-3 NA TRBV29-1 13 CSVGAASTDTQYF TGCAGCGTTGGTGCGGCTAGCACAGATACGCAGTATTTT
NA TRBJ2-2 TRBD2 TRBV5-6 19 CASSLVRTSGGWNTGELFF TGTGCCAGCAGCTTGGTACGGACTAGCGGGGGATGGAACACCGGGGAGCTGTTTTTT
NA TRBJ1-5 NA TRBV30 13 CAWSYGVRQPQHF TGTGCCTGGAGTTACGGGGTCCGGCAGCCCCAGCATTTT
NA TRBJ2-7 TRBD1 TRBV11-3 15 CASSLDGQGHYEQYF TGTGCCAGCAGCTTAGACGGACAGGGCCACTACGAGCAGTACTTC
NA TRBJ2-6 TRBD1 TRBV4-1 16 CASSPQGNPGANVLTF TGCGCCAGCAGCCCACAGGGGAACCCTGGGGCCAACGTCCTGACTTTC
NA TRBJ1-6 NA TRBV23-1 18 CASSQPNRAGSDNSPLHF TGCGCCAGCAGTCAGCCAAACAGGGCCGGGTCTGATAATTCACCCCTCCACTTT
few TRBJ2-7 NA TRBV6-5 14 CASSYGGASYEQYF TGTGCCAGCAGTTATGGAGGAGCTTCCTACGAGCAGTACTTC
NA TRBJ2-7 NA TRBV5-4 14 CASSPGTFSYEQYF TGTGCCAGCAGCCCTGGGACATTCTCCTACGAGCAGTACTTC
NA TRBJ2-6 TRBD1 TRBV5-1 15 CASSPGGSGANVLTF TGCGCCAGCAGCCCAGGGGGCTCTGGGGCCAACGTCCTGACTTTC
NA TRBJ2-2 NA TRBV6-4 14 CASSDSIDTGELFF TGTGCCAGCAGTGACTCAATCGACACCGGGGAGCTGTTTTTT
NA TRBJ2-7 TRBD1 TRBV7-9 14 CASSSDRASYEQYF TGTGCCAGCAGCTCCGACAGGGCCTCCTACGAGCAGTACTTC
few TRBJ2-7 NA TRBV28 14 CASSLAGFLYEQYF TGTGCCAGCAGTTTGGCGGGTTTTCTCTACGAGCAGTACTTC
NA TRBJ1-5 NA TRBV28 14 CASSGAGVNQPQHF TGTGCCAGCAGCGGGGCAGGGGTAAATCAGCCCCAGCATTTT
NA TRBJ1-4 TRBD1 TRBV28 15 CASSLGGQGGEKLFF TGTGCCAGCAGTCTAGGGGGACAGGGTGGTGAAAAACTGTTTTTT
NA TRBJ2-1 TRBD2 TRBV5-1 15 CASSSLAGAANEQFF TGCGCCAGCAGCTCCCTAGCGGGGGCGGCGAATGAGCAGTTCTTC
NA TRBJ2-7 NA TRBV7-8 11 CASSSPLEQYF TGTGCCAGCAGCTCCCCCCTCGAGCAGTACTTC
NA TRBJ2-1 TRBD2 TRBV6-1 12 CASSELAGYEFF TGTGCCAGCAGTGAACTAGCGGGATACGAGTTCTTC
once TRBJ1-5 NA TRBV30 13 CAWSEGGNQPQHF TGTGCCTGGAGTGAGGGGGGCAATCAGCCCCAGCATTTT
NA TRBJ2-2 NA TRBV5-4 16 CASSLKAGDPTGELFF TGTGCCAGCAGCTTAAAGGCAGGGGATCCCACCGGGGAGCTGTTTTTT
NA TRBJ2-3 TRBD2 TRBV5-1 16 CASSSDSGGAPDTQYF TGCGCCAGCAGCAGTGATAGCGGGGGGGCCCCAGATACGCAGTATTTT
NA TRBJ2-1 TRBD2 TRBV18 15 CASSPPGLASNEQFF TGTGCCAGCTCACCACCCGGACTAGCATCCAATGAGCAGTTCTTC
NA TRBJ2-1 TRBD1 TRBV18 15 CASSPGQLDYNEQFF TGTGCCAGCTCACCGGGACAGTTAGACTACAATGAGCAGTTCTTC
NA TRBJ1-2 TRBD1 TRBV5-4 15 CASSSPWDRGTGYTF TGTGCCAGCAGCTCCCCGTGGGACAGGGGTACTGGCTACACCTTC
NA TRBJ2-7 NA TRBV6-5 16 CASSYGIDFSRYEQYF TGTGCCAGCAGTTACGGTATAGACTTCTCCCGCTACGAGCAGTACTTC
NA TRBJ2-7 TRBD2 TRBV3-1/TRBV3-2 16 CASSQWTSGRPYEQYF TGTGCCAGCAGCCAGTGGACTAGCGGGAGACCCTACGAGCAGTACTTC
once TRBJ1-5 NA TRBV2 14 CASGWTDPNQPQHF TGTGCCAGCGGCTGGACAGATCCCAATCAGCCCCAGCATTTT
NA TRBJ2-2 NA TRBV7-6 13 CASSLELTGELFF TGTGCCAGCAGCTTAGAACTCACCGGGGAGCTGTTTTTT
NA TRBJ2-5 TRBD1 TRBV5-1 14 CASRGGQGGETQYF TGCGCCAGCAGGGGTGGACAGGGCGGGGAGACCCAGTACTTC
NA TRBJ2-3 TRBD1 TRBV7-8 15 CASSSHRGSTDTQYF TGTGCCAGCAGCTCACACAGGGGGAGCACAGATACGCAGTATTTT
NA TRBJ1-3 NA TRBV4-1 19 CASSQDWGRGASSGNTIYF TGCGCCAGCAGCCAAGATTGGGGGAGGGGGGCTAGCTCTGGAAACACCATATATTTT
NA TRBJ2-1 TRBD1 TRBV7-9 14 CASSYGQGRDEQFF TGTGCCAGCAGCTATGGACAGGGGCGAGATGAGCAGTTCTTC
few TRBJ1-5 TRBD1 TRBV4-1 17 CASSQAPGQGLYQPQHF TGCGCCAGCAGCCAAGCCCCGGGACAGGGGCTCTATCAGCCCCAGCATTTT
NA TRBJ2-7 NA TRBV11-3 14 CASREGGLNYEQYF TGTGCCAGCAGAGAAGGGGGACTAAACTACGAGCAGTACTTC
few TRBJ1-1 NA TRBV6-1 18 CASSGRRAGSAMNTEAFF TGTGCCAGCAGTGGCAGACGCGCGGGCTCGGCAATGAACACTGAAGCTTTCTTT
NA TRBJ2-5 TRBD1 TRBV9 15 CASSVVGTGAETQYF TGTGCCAGCAGCGTAGTCGGGACAGGGGCAGAGACCCAGTACTTC